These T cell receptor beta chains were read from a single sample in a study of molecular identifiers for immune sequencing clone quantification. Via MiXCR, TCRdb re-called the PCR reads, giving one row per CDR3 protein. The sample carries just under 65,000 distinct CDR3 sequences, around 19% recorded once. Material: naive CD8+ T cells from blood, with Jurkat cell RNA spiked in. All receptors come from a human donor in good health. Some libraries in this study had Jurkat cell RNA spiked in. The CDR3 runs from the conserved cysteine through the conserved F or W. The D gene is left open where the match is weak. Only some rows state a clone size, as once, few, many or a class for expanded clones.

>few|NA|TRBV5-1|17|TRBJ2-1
CASAQATTYPDNDEQFF
TGCGCCAGCGCCCAAGCCACAACTTATCCGGACAACGATGAGCAGTTCTTC
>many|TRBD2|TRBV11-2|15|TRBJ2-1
CASSGGTSGNYEQFF
TGTGCCAGCAGCGGAGGGACTAGCGGGAACTATGAGCAGTTCTTC
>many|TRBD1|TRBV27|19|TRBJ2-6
CASSSGLGQGGSGANVLTF
TGTGCCAGCAGCTCTGGATTGGGACAGGGAGGCTCTGGGGCCAACGTCCTGACTTTC
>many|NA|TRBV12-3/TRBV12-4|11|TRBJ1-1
CASSSPGEAFF
TGTGCCAGCAGTTCACCCGGGGAAGCTTTCTTT
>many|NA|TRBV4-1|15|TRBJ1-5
CASSHLYQGSQPQHF
TGCGCCAGCAGCCACCTTTACCAGGGGAGTCAGCCCCAGCATTTT
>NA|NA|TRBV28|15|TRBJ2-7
CASSLWGGNPYEQYF
TGTGCCAGCAGTTTATGGGGGGGAAACCCCTACGAGCAGTACTTC
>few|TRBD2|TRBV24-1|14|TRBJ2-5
CATSFRSGKKTQYF
TGTGCCACCAGTTTCCGTAGCGGGAAAAAGACCCAGTACTTC
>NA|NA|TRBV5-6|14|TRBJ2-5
CASSLNGPQETQYF
TGTGCCAGCAGCCTCAACGGGCCCCAAGAGACCCAGTACTTC
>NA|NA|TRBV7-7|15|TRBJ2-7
CASSLFLGDSYEQYF
TGTGCCAGCAGCTTATTTCTTGGGGATTCCTACGAGCAGTACTTC
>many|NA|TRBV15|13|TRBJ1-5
CATSGLNNQPQHF
TGTGCCACCAGCGGGCTGAATAATCAGCCCCAGCATTTT
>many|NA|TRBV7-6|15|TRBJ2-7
CASSPRLLTSAEQYF
TGTGCCAGCAGCCCAAGGTTACTCACCTCCGCCGAGCAGTACTTC
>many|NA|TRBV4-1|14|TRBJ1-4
CASSPGVVGEKLFF
TGCGCCAGCAGCCCAGGGGTTGTCGGCGAAAAACTGTTTTTT
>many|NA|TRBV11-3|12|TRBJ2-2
CASSSELGELFF
TGTGCCAGCAGCTCTGAGCTCGGGGAGCTGTTTTTT
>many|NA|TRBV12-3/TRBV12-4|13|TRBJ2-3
CASSPPGTDTQYF
TGTGCCAGCAGTCCCCCCGGCACAGATACGCAGTATTTT
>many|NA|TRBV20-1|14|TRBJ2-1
CSARLGQSYNEQFF
TGCAGTGCTAGACTTGGACAGTCCTACAATGAGCAGTTCTTC